These 21 T cell receptor beta chains were sequenced from one sample in a study of beta chain features in type 1 diabetes (dated by TCRdb to the late 2010s). The investigation overall reported the following: A moderate but significant shortening of TCRB CDR3 length was observed in type 1 diabetes patients in all four CD4+ subsets.

Library method: the immunoSEQ multiplex PCR assay. The entire isolated RNA was reverse transcribed using the High Capacity cDNA Reverse Transcription Kit, and thus expressed TCRB transcripts were sequenced. TCRdb took this table from immuneACCESS and kept in-frame rearrangements with V and J called. Such tables lack part of the clones; where checked against another copy, unresolved V genes explain under half of the gap, and the rest is unexplained. The sample includes about 120,000 clones, with about 17% observed a single time. The leading ten clones occupy over 2% of the sample. Antigen specificity for these receptors is unknown. Sequencing was performed on central memory CD4+ T cells from blood. The receptors derive from a man in his thirties or forties with type 1 diabetes.

The table lists this clone with a few counts. The chain links TRBV20-1 to TRBJ1-1; no clear D. Germline-derived CDR1 and CDR2 are DFQATT and SNEGSKA (reference sequence). The CDR3 has 11 residues. For the CDR3, the DNA is TGCACCGCTTCCGGGAACACTGAAGCTTTCTTT. Protein product: CTASGNTEAFF.

This clone was seen a handful of times. The V call is TRBV29-1, the J call TRBJ2-2, with D unclear. V lost 2 bases, J lost 2 bases, and 9 bases lay in between. CDR1 SQVTM and CDR2 ANQGSEA come from the germline V gene. The CDR3 consists of 14 residues. CDR3 sequence reads: CSVERAQNTGELFF. In nucleotides, the CDR3 is TGCAGCGTTGAAAGGGCGCAAAACACCGGGGAGCTGTTTTTT.

The sample holds a few counts of this clone. With a much larger clone just one base away, this may be a read error. Other DNA sequences in the sample encode the same CDR3. The CDR3 region is CAWSGDSNQPQHF. In DNA, the CDR3 is TGTGCCTGGAGTGGGGATAGCAATCAGCCCCAGCATTTT. The V call is TRBV30, the J call TRBJ1-5; D remains unclear. Per germline, CDR1 GTSNPN and CDR2 SVGIG (reference sequence). The length of the CDR3 is 13 residues. The V and J ends lost 1 base and 0 bases respectively, with 4 bases between them.

The chain couples TRBV29-1 to TRBJ1-2, with D perhaps matching TRBD1 (5 bases). This CDR3 is 12 amino acids long. Germline CDR1 and CDR2: SQVTM and ANQGSEA. Trimming stripped 7 bases from V and 4 bases from J, with 13 bases between. In nucleotides, the CDR3 is TGCAGCGATGGGACGGAAATCTATGGCTACACCTTC. Translated: CSDGTEIYGYTF.

The chain carries TRBV5-6 and TRBJ2-6, with a weak D call TRBD2 (5 bases). This CDR3 has 14 amino acids. Between the trimmed V and J ends, which lost 4 bases and 12 bases, there was a span of 17 bases. The germline V gene encodes CDR1 SGHDT and CDR2 YYEEEE. CDR3 loop: CASSRRGSAPVLTF. In DNA, the CDR3 is TGTGCCAGCAGCCGACGAGGGAGTGCCCCCGTCCTGACTTTC.

By sample share, this clone is medium-sized (0.01 to 0.1%). The J gene is TRBJ2-1, the V gene TRBV7-9; 9 bases align to TRBD1. The CDR3 is made up of 13 amino acids. CDR1 is SEHNR, CDR2 FQNEAQ, per germline (reference sequence). The trim removed 9 bases at V and 2 bases at J, leaving 2 bases unmatched. The CDR3 loop reads CASGTGTYNEQFF. In nucleotides, the CDR3 is TGTGCCAGTGGGACAGGGACCTACAATGAGCAGTTCTTC.

This clone was seen many times. The sample has other DNA sequences that encode this CDR3 too. The chain carries TRBV30 and TRBJ2-2; D may be TRBD1 or TRBD2 (6 bases each). Germline V gene sequence: CDR1 GTSNPN, CDR2 SVGIG (reference sequence). This CDR3 is 15 amino acids long. V was shortened by 3 bases and J by 0 bases, with 11 bases between the two germline ends. The CDR3 region is CAWRRGASNTGELFF. In nucleotides, the CDR3 is TGTGCCTGGAGGAGGGGGGCGTCGAACACCGGGGAGCTGTTTTTT. The full variable domain, in which reference TRBV30 and TRBJ2-2 provide the parts outside the CDR3, is SQTIHQWPATLVQPVGSPLSLECTVEGTSNPNLYWYRQAAGRGLQLLFYSVGIGQISSEVPQNLSASRPQDRQFILSSKKLLLSDSGFYLCAWRRGASNTGELFFGEGSRLTVL.

This clone was detected many times. V usage is TRBV5-6 and J usage is TRBJ2-7; possible D gene TRBD1, 6 bases. CDR1 and CDR2 from the germline V gene are SGHDT and YYEEEE. Trimming removed 1 base at V and 1 base at J, with 15 bases between. This CDR3 contains 16 residues. CDR3 nucleotide sequence: TGTGCCAGCAGCTTGAGGGTGGACAGTAGATCCTACGAGCAGTACTTC. Its translation: CASSLRVDSRSYEQYF.

The genes are TRBV7-8 and TRBJ2-2, with no clear D. V was shortened by 7 bases and J by 2 bases, with 14 bases between the two germline ends. There are 15 residues in the CDR3. Germline assignment: CDR1 SGHVS and CDR2 FQNEAQ. In DNA, the CDR3 is TGTGCCAGCACCAACTTAGTCAGTAACACCGGGGAGCTGTTTTTT. Protein product: CASTNLVSNTGELFF.

This chain links TRBV7-3 with TRBJ1-2; D possibly corresponds to TRBD1 (6 bases). In germline, CDR1 is SGHTA, CDR2 FQGTGA. This CDR3 has 15 amino acids. Deletions cut 0 bases from V and 8 bases from J, with 16 bases between. The CDR3 protein is CASSLTWTGARGYTF. CDR3 sequence (DNA): TGTGCCAGCAGCTTAACGTGGACGGGGGCCAGAGGCTACACCTTC.

The chain joins TRBV7-9 to TRBJ1-5; 7 bases are shared with TRBD1. V dropped 8 bases and J dropped 5; count of bases not matched to a gene: 9. In germline, CDR1 is SEHNR, CDR2 FQNEAQ (reference sequence). This CDR3 contains 14 residues. CDR3 DNA sequence: TGTGCCAGCGTACAGGGGTCTGGGCATCAGCCCCAGCATTTT. This sequence encodes CASVQGSGHQPQHF.

With regard to this clone: This same CDR3 is encoded by further DNA sequences in the sample. The chain carries TRBV2 and TRBJ2-5, with 7 bases fitting TRBD2. Germline V gene data show CDR1 as SNHLY and CDR2 as FYNNEI. CDR3 length: 13 amino acids. J was trimmed by 4 bases and V by 1 base; bases with no gene match: 0. CDR3 region: CASSEGGGETQYF. The CDR3 DNA sequence: TGTGCCAGCAGTGAAGGGGGGGGAGAGACCCAGTACTTC.

The CDR3 nucleotides read TGTGCCAGCAGCCTAGGAGGCACTCTGAACACTGAAGCTTTCTTT. This gives the protein CASSLGGTLNTEAFF. The chain joins TRBV28 to TRBJ1-1; D gene ambiguous. Germline V gives CDR1 MDHEN, CDR2 SYDVKM. This CDR3 comprises 15 residues. Trimming pared 6 bases from V and 0 bases from J, leaving 14 bases between.

This clone was observed a few times. J is TRBJ2-6 and V is TRBV28; the D is unclear. V was trimmed by 7 bases and J by 2 bases, leaving 12 bases between them. CDR1 and CDR2 (germline): MDHEN, SYDVKM. CDR3 length: 15 amino acids. The CDR3 DNA reads as TGTGCCAGCACCCCTCGAGGCGCTGGGGCCAACGTCCTGACTTTC. This gives the protein CASTPRGAGANVLTF. Together with reference TRBV28 and TRBJ2-6, the CDR3 gives the full variable domain: DVKVTQSSRYLVKRTGEKVFLECVQDMDHENMFWYRQDPGLGLRLIYFSYDVKMKEKGDIPEGYSVSREKKERFSLILESASTNQTSMYLCASTPRGAGANVLTFGAGSRLTVL.

This clone was counted ten times or more. The J gene is TRBJ2-3, the V gene TRBV5-1, with 7 bases matching TRBD2. The CDR3 contains 15 residues. Unmatched junction bases numbered 4, after V lost 3 bases and J lost 0 bases. Germline CDR1 and CDR2: SGHRS and YFSETQ. CDR3: CASSSTSTSTDTQYF. The CDR3 nucleotides read TGCGCCAGCAGCTCGACTAGCACTAGCACAGATACGCAGTATTTT.

This sequence joins TRBV7-9 and TRBJ2-5; the match to TRBD1 covers 9 bases. Germline CDR1 reads SEHNR; CDR2 reads FQNEAQ (reference sequence). V shed 4 bases and J 5 bases; nucleotides not matched to a gene: 17. This CDR3 has 18 amino acids. The CDR3 region has the DNA TGTGCCAGCAGCTCAACCCGATGGTACAGGGGGCAGGGGGAGACCCAGTACTTC. Its protein is CASSSTRWYRGQGETQYF.

This chain uses TRBV7-3 with TRBJ1-6; D possibly corresponds to TRBD1 (5 bases). The V gene's germline CDR1 is SGHTA and CDR2 FQGTGA. Trimming shortened V by 5 bases and J by 10 bases, and 12 bases separated the two germline ends. The CDR3 loop spans 13 amino acids. CDR3 residues: CASSLGAESPLHF. The CDR3 bases are TGTGCCAGCAGCCTCGGGGCGGAATCACCCCTCCACTTT.

The CDR3 spells CASSYSPGPADTQYF. The CDR3 nucleotides read TGTGCCAGCAGTTACTCCCCGGGGCCGGCAGATACGCAGTATTTT. The chain is built from TRBV6-5 and TRBJ2-3, with D tentatively TRBD1 or TRBD2 (5 bases each). CDR3 length: 15 residues. Per germline, CDR1 MNHEY and CDR2 SVGAGI. The V and J ends lost 0 bases and 4 bases respectively, with 11 bases between them.

The chain carries TRBV6-5 and TRBJ1-2, with D perhaps matching TRBD1 (6 bases). Trimming cost V 2 bases and J 4 bases, with 8 bases left between them. Looked up from germline, CDR1 is MNHEY and CDR2 is SVGAGI. The CDR3 covers 13 residues. The CDR3 DNA sequence: TGTGCCAGCAGTTACCAAGGGGGCTATGGCTACACCTTC. Its translation: CASSYQGGYGYTF.

This clone was counted only a few times. The rearrangement links TRBV10-3 to TRBJ2-7; D might be TRBD2 (5 bases). The ends were cut back, 0 bases at V and 1 base at J, with 7 bases in the middle. Per the germline V gene, CDR1 is ENHRY and CDR2 is SYGVKD. This CDR3 contains 14 residues. DNA of the CDR3: TGTGCCATCAGTGAGTCTAGGAGGTCCTACGAGCAGTACTTC. Encoded protein: CAISESRRSYEQYF.

This clone showed up just a few times. V gene TRBV29-1 combines with J gene TRBJ1-6; D is possibly TRBD1 (6 bases). Germline V gene sequence: CDR1 SQVTM, CDR2 ANQGSEA. This CDR3 region has 12 residues. V lost 6 bases, J lost 5 bases, and 8 bases lay in between. The CDR3 is CSVGTNNSPLHF. CDR3 DNA: TGCAGCGTCGGGACAAATAATTCACCCCTCCACTTT.